The clone carrying this T cell receptor beta chain was observed many times. The source of the sample is a study of T-cell reconstitution after alpha-beta-depleted transplantation in children. Library preparation (for TCRbeta) was performed with unique molecular identifiers. One entry per CDR3 protein, called by TCRdb with MiXCR from the PCR reads. This table has around 600,000 distinct CDR3 sequences, roughly a tenth appearing once. This sequence was found in a human donor who donated a stem cell graft to a child with acute myeloid leukemia. The material was PBMCs from the stem cell graft donor, obtained from the stem cell graft.

The DNA for the CDR3 is TGTGCCAGCAGCTTATCGGACAGGGGGCCCTTTAATGAGCAGTTCTTC. Translated, it gives CASSLSDRGPFNEQFF. This chain connects TRBV7-9 to TRBJ2-1, with 11 bases lining up with TRBD1. This CDR3 spans 16 amino acids. CDR1 and CDR2 from the germline V gene are SEHNR and FQNEAQ (reference sequence). V shed 2 bases, J shed 7 bases, and the junction held 7 bases outside the gene matches.